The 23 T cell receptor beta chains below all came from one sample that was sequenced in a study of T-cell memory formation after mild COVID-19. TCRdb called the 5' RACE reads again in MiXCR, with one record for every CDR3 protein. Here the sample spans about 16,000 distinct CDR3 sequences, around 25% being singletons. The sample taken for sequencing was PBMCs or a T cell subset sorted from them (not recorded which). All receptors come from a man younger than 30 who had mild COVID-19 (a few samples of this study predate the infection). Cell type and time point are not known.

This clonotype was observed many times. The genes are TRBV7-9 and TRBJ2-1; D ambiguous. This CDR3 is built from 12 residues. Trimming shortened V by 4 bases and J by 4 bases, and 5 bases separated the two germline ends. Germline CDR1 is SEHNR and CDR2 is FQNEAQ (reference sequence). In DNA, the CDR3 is TGTGCCAGCAGCTACGGGTACAATGAGCAGTTCTTC. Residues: CASSYGYNEQFF.

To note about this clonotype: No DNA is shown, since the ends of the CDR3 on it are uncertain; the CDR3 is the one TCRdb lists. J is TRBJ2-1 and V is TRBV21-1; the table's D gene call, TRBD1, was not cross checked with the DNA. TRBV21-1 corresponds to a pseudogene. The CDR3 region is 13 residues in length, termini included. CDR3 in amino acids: CASLPVGQGAAYF.

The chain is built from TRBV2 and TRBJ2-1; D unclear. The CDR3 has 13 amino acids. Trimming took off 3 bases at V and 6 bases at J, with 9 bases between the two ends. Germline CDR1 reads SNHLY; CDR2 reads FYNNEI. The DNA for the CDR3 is TGTGCCAGCAGTGACGAATCACTCAATGAGCAGTTCTTC. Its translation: CASSDESLNEQFF.

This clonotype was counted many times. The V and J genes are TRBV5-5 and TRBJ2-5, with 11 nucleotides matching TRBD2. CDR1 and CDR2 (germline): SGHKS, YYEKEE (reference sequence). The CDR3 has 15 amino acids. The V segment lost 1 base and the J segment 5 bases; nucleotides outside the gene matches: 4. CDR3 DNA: TGTGCCAGCAGCTTGTTTAGCGGGGGGGCCGAGACCCAGTACTTC. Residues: CASSLFSGGAETQYF.

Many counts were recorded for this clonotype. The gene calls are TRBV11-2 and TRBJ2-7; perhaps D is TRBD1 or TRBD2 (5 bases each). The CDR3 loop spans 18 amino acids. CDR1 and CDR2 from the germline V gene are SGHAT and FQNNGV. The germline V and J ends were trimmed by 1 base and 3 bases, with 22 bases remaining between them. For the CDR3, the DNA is TGTGCCAGCAGCTTAGGACGGCAGGGTAAAGGAGGAAACTACGAGCAGTACGTC. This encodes CASSLGRQGKGGNYEQYV.

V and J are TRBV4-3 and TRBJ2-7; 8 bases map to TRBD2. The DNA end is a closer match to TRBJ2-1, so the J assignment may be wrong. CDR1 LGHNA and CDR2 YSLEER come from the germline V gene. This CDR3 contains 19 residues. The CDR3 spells CASSPGPGEAGVVYNEQFF. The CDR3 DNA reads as TGCGCCAGCAGCCCTGGACCCGGAGAAGCGGGAGTGGTATACAATGAGCAGTTCTTC.

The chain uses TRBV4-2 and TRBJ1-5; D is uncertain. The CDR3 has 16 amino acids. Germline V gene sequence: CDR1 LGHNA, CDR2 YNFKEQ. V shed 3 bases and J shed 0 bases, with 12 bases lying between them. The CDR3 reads CASSQERTFSNQPQHF. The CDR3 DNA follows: TGTGCCAGCAGCCAGGAAAGGACGTTTAGCAATCAGCCCCAGCATTTT.

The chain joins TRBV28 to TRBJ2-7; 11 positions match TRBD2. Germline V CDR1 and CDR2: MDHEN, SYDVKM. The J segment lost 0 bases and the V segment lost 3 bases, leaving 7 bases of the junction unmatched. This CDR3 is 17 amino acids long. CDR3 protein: CASSLKLAGDYSYEQYV. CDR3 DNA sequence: TGTGCCAGCAGTTTGAAACTAGCGGGGGATTACTCCTACGAGCAGTACGTC.

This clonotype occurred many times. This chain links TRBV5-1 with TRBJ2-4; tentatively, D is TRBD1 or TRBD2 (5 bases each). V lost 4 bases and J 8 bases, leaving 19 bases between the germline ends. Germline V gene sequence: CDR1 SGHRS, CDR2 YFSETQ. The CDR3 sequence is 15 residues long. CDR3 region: CASSILGAGGDIQYF. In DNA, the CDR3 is TGCGCCAGCAGCATCCTAGGGGCCGGAGGAGACATTCAGTACTTC. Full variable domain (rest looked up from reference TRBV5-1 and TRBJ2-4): KAGVTQTPRYLIKTRGQQVTLSCSPISGHRSVSWYQQTPGQGLQFLFEYFSETQRNKGNFPGRFSGRQFSNSRSEMNVSTLELGDSALYLCASSILGAGGDIQYFGAGTRLSVL.

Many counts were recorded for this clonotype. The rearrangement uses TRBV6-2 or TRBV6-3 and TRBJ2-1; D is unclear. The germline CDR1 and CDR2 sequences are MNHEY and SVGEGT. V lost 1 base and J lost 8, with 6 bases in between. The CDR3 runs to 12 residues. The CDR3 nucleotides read TGTGCCAGCAGTTACTTCAACCATGAGCAGTTCTTC. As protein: CASSYFNHEQFF.

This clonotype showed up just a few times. CDR3 DNA: TGTGCCAGCAGCCGGGACAGGGGTGTCCTCACAGATACGCAGTATTTT. Its protein is CASSRDRGVLTDTQYF. J is TRBJ2-3 and V is TRBV7-9; 10 nucleotides line up with TRBD1. The trim removed 5 bases at V and 2 bases at J, leaving 7 bases unmatched. This CDR3 spans 16 amino acids. Germline V gene data show CDR1 as SEHNR and CDR2 as FQNEAQ (reference sequence).

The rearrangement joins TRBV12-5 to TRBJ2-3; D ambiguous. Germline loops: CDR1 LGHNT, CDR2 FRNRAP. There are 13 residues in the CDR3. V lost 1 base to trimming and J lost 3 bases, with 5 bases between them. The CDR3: CASGLGETDTQYF. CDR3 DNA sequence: TGTGCTAGTGGTTTGGGGGAAACAGATACGCAGTATTTT.

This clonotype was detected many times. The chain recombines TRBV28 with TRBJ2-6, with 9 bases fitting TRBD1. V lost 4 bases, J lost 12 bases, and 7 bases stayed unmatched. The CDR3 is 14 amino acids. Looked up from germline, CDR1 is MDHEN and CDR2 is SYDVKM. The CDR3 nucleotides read TGTGCCAGCAGTTCGGGACAGGGTTTTAGCGTCCTGACTTTC. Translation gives CASSSGQGFSVLTF.

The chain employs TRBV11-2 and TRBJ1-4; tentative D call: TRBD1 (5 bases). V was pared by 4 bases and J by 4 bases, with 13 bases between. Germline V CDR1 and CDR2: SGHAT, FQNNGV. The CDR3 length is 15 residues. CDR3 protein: CASSWYRDGNEKLFF. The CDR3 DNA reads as TGTGCCAGCAGCTGGTACCGGGACGGTAATGAAAAACTGTTTTTT.

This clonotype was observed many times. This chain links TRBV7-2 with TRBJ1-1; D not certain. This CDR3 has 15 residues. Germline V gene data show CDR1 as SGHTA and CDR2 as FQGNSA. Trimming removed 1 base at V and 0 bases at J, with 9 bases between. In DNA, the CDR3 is TGTGCCAGCAGCTTAGGCCGATTGGTGAACACTGAAGCTTTCTTT. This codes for CASSLGRLVNTEAFF.

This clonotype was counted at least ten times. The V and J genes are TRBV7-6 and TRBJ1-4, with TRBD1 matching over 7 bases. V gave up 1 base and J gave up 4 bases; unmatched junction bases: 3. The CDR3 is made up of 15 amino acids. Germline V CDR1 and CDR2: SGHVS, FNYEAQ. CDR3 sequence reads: CASSLEGDSNEKLFF. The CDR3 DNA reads TGTGCCAGCAGCTTAGAAGGGGACAGTAATGAAAAACTGTTTTTT.

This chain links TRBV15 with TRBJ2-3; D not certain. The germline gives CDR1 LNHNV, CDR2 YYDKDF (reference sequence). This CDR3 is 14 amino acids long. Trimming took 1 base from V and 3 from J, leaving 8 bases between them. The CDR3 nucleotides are TGTGCCACCAGCAGAGCCAGAGTGACAGATACGCAGTATTTT. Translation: CATSRARVTDTQYF.

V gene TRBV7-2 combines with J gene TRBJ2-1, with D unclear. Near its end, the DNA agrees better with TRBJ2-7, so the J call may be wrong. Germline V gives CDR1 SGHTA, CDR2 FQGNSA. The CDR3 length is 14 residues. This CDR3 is CASSLTGPYYEQYF. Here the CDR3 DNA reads TGTGCCAGCAGCCTTACCGGGCCCTACTACGAGCAGTACTTC.

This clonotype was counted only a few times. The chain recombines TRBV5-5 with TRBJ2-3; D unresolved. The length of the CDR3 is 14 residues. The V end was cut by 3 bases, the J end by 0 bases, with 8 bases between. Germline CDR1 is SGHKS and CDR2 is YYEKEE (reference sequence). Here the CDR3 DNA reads TGTGCCAGCAGCTCGGGCCCTAGCACAGATACGCAGTATTTT. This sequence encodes CASSSGPSTDTQYF.

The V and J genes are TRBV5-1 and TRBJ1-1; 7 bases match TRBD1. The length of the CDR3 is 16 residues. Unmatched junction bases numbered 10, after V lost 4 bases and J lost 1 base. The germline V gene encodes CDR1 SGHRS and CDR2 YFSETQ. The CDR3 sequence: CASSDYRGIGNTEAFF. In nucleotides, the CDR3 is TGCGCCAGCAGCGATTACAGGGGCATTGGGAACACTGAAGCTTTCTTT.

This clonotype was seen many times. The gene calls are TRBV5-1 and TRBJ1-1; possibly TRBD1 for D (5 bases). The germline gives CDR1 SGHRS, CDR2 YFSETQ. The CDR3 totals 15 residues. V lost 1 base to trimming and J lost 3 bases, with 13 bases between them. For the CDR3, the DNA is TGCGCCAGCAGCTTGCTTTGGGGCGCGGACACTGAAGCTTTCTTT. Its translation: CASSLLWGADTEAFF.

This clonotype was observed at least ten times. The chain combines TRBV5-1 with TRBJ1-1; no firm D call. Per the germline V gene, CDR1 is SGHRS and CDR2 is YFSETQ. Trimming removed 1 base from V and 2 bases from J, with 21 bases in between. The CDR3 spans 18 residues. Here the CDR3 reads CASSLWYPYHRYNTEAFF. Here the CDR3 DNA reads TGCGCCAGCAGCTTGTGGTACCCGTACCACCGTTATAACACTGAAGCTTTCTTT.

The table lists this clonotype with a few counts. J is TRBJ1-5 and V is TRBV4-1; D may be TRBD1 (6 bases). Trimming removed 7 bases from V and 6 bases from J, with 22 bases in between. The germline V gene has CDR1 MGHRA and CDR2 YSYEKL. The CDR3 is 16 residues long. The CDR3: CASTPWMGGLGQPQHF. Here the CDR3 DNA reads TGCGCCAGCACCCCATGGATGGGGGGCTTAGGTCAGCCCCAGCATTTT.